These 30 T cell receptor beta chains originate from one sample sequenced in a study of cytomegalovirus exposure and HLA in healthy donors (dated by TCRdb to about 2017). The library was generated by the immunoSEQ multiplex PCR assay. For the multiplex PCR, a mixture combining 60 forward primers for TCR Vbeta segments and 13 reverse primers for TCR Jbeta segments was used. The table was pulled from immuneACCESS by TCRdb, which kept in-frame rearrangements only. Such tables lose some clones; where checked, under half of the loss comes from unresolved V genes, and the rest has no known cause. Here the sample has about 94,000 clones; roughly three quarters occur a single time. The ten largest clonotypes hold 0.7% to 0.85% of the sample. The sequencing input was PBMCs. All receptors come from a woman in her fifties or sixties in good health and CMV-seronegative.

This chain joins TRBV30 and TRBJ2-5; 10 nucleotides match TRBD2. CDR1 GTSNPN and CDR2 SVGIG come from the germline V gene (reference sequence). J gave up 5 bases and V 7 bases, and 10 bases lay outside the gene matches. The length of the CDR3 is 14 residues. The chain's CDR3 is CASFASGGVETQYF. CDR3 DNA: TGTGCCTCGTTTGCTAGCGGGGGTGTTGAGACCCAGTACTTC.

The chain joins TRBV10-3 to TRBJ2-7; 9 positions agree with TRBD2. CDR1 and CDR2 from the germline V gene are ENHRY and SYGVKD. The CDR3 length is 15 residues. Trimming removed 3 bases from V and 1 base from J; junction bases left unmatched: 4. CDR3 protein: CAISDSGRPSYEQYF. In DNA, the CDR3 is TGTGCCATCAGTGACAGCGGGAGGCCTTCCTACGAGCAGTACTTC.

The CDR3 protein is CASSFDRSYGYTF. The CDR3 region has the DNA TGTGCCAGCAGCTTCGACAGGAGCTATGGCTACACCTTC. V is TRBV5-6 and J is TRBJ1-2; D is perhaps TRBD1 (6 bases). V was clipped by 2 bases and J by 4 bases, with 9 bases between them. Germline CDR1 SGHDT, CDR2 YYEEEE. The CDR3 runs to 13 residues.

The chain carries TRBV19 and TRBJ1-5, with unresolved D. The CDR3 covers 12 residues. In germline, CDR1 is LNHDA, CDR2 SQIVND (reference sequence). Trimming removed 6 bases at V and 4 bases at J, with 7 bases between. CDR3 DNA: TGTGCCAGTAGCCGGGAGAATCAGCCCCAGCATTTT. Residues: CASSRENQPQHF.

This chain uses TRBV7-6 with TRBJ1-3; 8 nucleotides line up with TRBD1. J was trimmed by 3 bases and V by 5 bases; bases with no gene match: 3. The CDR3 has 14 residues. CDR1 SGHVS and CDR2 FNYEAQ come from the germline V gene. CDR3 coding DNA: TGTGCCAGCAGCCCCGGGACAGGTGGAAACACCATATATTTT. Its translation: CASSPGTGGNTIYF. The full variable domain, rest sourced from reference TRBV7-6 and TRBJ1-3, is GAGVSQSPRYKVTKRGQDVALRCDPISGHVSLYWYRQALGQGPEFLTYFNYEAQQDKSGLPNDRFSAERPEGSISTLTIQRTEQRDSAMYRCASSPGTGGNTIYFGEGSWLTVV.

The V call is TRBV5-6, the J call TRBJ2-1, with 7 bases lining up with TRBD2. V lost 0 bases and J lost 0; bases outside the gene matches: 6. CDR1 is SGHDT, CDR2 YYEEEE, per germline. This CDR3 is built from 17 residues. CDR3 loop: CASSLVGAGDSYNEQFF. CDR3 coding DNA: TGTGCCAGCAGCTTGGTGGGTGCGGGAGACTCCTACAATGAGCAGTTCTTC.

The gene calls are TRBV2 and TRBJ1-6, with no clear D. CDR3 size: 14 residues. With 0 bases removed from V and 14 bases from J, the gap between germline ends came to 14 bases. Germline CDR1 SNHLY, CDR2 FYNNEI. CDR3 loop: CASSEAAYPMALHF. CDR3 coding DNA: TGTGCCAGCAGTGAAGCGGCTTACCCGATGGCCCTCCACTTT.

This sequence joins TRBV28 and TRBJ2-1; D gene uncertain. The CDR3 runs 15 residues. Germline loops: CDR1 MDHEN, CDR2 SYDVKM. The V end lost 4 bases, the J end lost 4 bases, and 14 bases lay between the germline ends. CDR3 region: CASSSPAGGYNEQFF. The CDR3 DNA follows: TGTGCCAGCAGTTCACCCGCTGGCGGATACAATGAGCAGTTCTTC.

This clone was observed a single time. This chain uses TRBV30 with TRBJ2-2, with 14 bases lining up with TRBD2. Germline CDR1 and CDR2: GTSNPN and SVGIG (reference sequence). Trimming took 0 bases from V and 8 from J; bases not matched to a gene: 8. The length of the CDR3 is 17 residues. DNA of the CDR3: TGTGCCTGGAGTGTACGCAGCGGGACTAGCGGGAGTGGGGAGCTGTTTTTT. Amino acids: CAWSVRSGTSGSGELFF.

V usage is TRBV27 and J usage is TRBJ1-1, with a weak D call TRBD1 (6 bases). The length of the CDR3 is 12 residues. Trimming removed 8 bases from V and 2 bases from J, with 9 bases in between. Germline loops: CDR1 MNHEY, CDR2 SMNVEV (reference sequence). CDR3: CASRTENTEAFF. The CDR3 nucleotides read TGTGCCAGCCGGACAGAAAACACTGAAGCTTTCTTT.

This clone was seen only a few times. The chain uses TRBV6-6 and TRBJ1-2, with D unresolved. The CDR3 is 14 amino acids. Trimming pared 2 bases from V and 7 bases from J, leaving 14 bases between. Germline V gene data show CDR1 as MNHNY and CDR2 as SVGAGI (reference sequence). CDR3 sequence: CASSYEPPGIGYTF. CDR3 nucleotide sequence: TGTGCCAGCAGTTACGAACCCCCGGGGATTGGCTACACCTTC.

The chain combines TRBV9 with TRBJ1-6; possibly TRBD1 for D (5 bases). The CDR3 totals 14 residues. The germline V and J ends were trimmed by 3 bases and 7 bases, with 11 bases remaining between them. Germline V gives CDR1 SGDLS, CDR2 YYNGEE. The CDR3: CASSARDHNSPLHF. The CDR3 region has the DNA TGTGCCAGCAGCGCCAGGGATCACAATTCACCCCTCCACTTT.

J is TRBJ2-3 and V is TRBV7-9, with a tentative D call TRBD1 (6 bases). CDR1 and CDR2 (germline): SEHNR, FQNEAQ (reference sequence). The CDR3 extends over 17 amino acids. V lost 5 bases to trimming and J lost 4 bases, with 22 bases between them. The CDR3 is CASSMPSYSGEPDTQYF. The CDR3 DNA reads TGTGCCAGCAGCATGCCTTCCTATTCAGGGGAGCCAGATACGCAGTATTTT.

The rearrangement links TRBV6-5 to TRBJ2-1; tentative D call: TRBD1 (6 bases). The CDR3 runs 12 residues. Trimming took off 0 bases at V and 12 bases at J, with 9 bases between the two ends. Germline loops: CDR1 MNHEY, CDR2 SVGAGI. The chain's CDR3 is CASSYSGGAQFF. The CDR3 nucleotides read TGTGCCAGCAGTTACTCAGGGGGAGCGCAGTTCTTC.

The chain couples TRBV28 to TRBJ2-7; TRBD1 is a possible D gene (6 bases). The CDR3 sequence is 11 residues long. Trimming pared 6 bases from V and 5 bases from J, leaving 8 bases between. Germline lookup yields CDR1 MDHEN and CDR2 SYDVKM. The CDR3: CASRNRDEQYF. The CDR3 nucleotides are TGTGCCAGCAGAAACAGGGACGAGCAGTACTTC.

This clone was observed a few times. A junction end diverges from the germline sequence, so it may reflect a read error. The CDR3 protein is CSVEDNDRGLFF. The CDR3 DNA is TGCAGCGTCGAAGATAACGACAGGGGACTGTTTTTT. This sequence joins TRBV29-1 and TRBJ1-4, with TRBD1 matching 8 bases. Per germline, CDR1 SQVTM and CDR2 ANQGSEA. The CDR3 consists of 12 residues.

The chain combines TRBV28 with TRBJ1-5; TRBD1 matches 9 bases. The CDR3 has 14 residues. With V trimmed by 5 bases and J by 6 bases, 5 bases remained unmatched. The V gene's germline CDR1 is MDHEN and CDR2 SYDVKM. CDR3 sequence: CASSLGQGRQPQHF. The CDR3 DNA is TGTGCCAGCAGTCTGGGACAGGGACGTCAGCCCCAGCATTTT.

The chain combines TRBV5-6 with TRBJ2-1, with 10 bases aligning to TRBD2. V lost 3 bases, J lost 2 bases, and 5 bases stayed unmatched. CDR1 is SGHDT and CDR2 is YYEEEE in the germline V gene. The length of the CDR3 is 16 residues. DNA of the CDR3: TGTGCCAGCAGCTGGGCCAGCGGGGGGGCCTACAATGAGCAGTTCTTC. This encodes CASSWASGGAYNEQFF. The whole variable domain, remainder taken from reference TRBV5-6 and TRBJ2-1, is DAGVTQSPTHLIKTRGQQVTLRCSPKSGHDTVSWYQQALGQGPQFIFQYYEEEERQRGNFPDRFSGHQFPNYSSELNVNALLLGDSALYLCASSWASGGAYNEQFFGPGTRLTVL.

The gene calls are TRBV14 and TRBJ2-1; 9 nucleotides match TRBD2. CDR1 is SGHDN, CDR2 FVKESK, per germline. The J segment lost 8 bases and the V segment lost 4 bases, leaving 12 bases of the junction unmatched. The CDR3 extends over 16 amino acids. CDR3 DNA sequence: TGTGCCAGCAGCCCGCCGACGGCGGGAGGGGAGGATGAGCAGTTCTTC. Protein sequence: CASSPPTAGGEDEQFF.

The chain recombines TRBV4-2 with TRBJ2-7, with a possible D match to TRBD2 (5 bases). This CDR3 has 17 residues. Germline V CDR1 and CDR2: LGHNA, YNFKEQ. Trimming pared 4 bases from V and 0 bases from J, leaving 19 bases between. CDR3 sequence: CASSRNGDPPSSYEQYF. CDR3 coding DNA: TGTGCCAGCAGCCGGAACGGGGATCCACCCAGCTCCTACGAGCAGTACTTC.

CDR3 loop: CASSQEWGAGGLYEQFF. Written as DNA, the CDR3 is TGCGCCAGCAGCCAAGAATGGGGAGCGGGAGGTTTGTATGAGCAGTTCTTC. The rearrangement links TRBV4-3 to TRBJ2-1, with TRBD2 identical over 9 bases. The V gene end was trimmed by 0 bases and the J gene end by 8 bases; junction bases not matched to a gene: 11. From germline, CDR1 is LGHNA and CDR2 YSLEER. The CDR3 contains 17 residues.

The chain uses TRBV7-7 and TRBJ2-1, with D perhaps TRBD2 (5 bases). V was shortened by 5 bases and J by 2 bases, with 13 bases between the two germline ends. Germline assignment: CDR1 SSHAT and CDR2 FNYEAQ (reference sequence). The CDR3 covers 15 residues. In nucleotides, the CDR3 is TGTGCCAGCAGCCATGCCAGCGGAGCCTACAATGAGCAGTTCTTC. This translates into CASSHASGAYNEQFF.

The V call is TRBV6-5, the J call TRBJ1-1, with D maybe TRBD1 (6 bases). The CDR3 has 14 amino acids. The germline V gene has CDR1 MNHEY and CDR2 SVGAGI. V lost 6 bases to trimming and J lost 3 bases, with 14 bases between them. CDR3 sequence (DNA): TGTGCCAGCAGCCGAACAGGGACGGACACTGAAGCTTTCTTT. Translated: CASSRTGTDTEAFF.

The chain couples TRBV6-5 to TRBJ2-3; perhaps TRBD1 as D (5 bases). Trimming pared 2 bases from V and 1 base from J, leaving 10 bases between. Germline-derived CDR1 and CDR2 are MNHEY and SVGAGI. The length of the CDR3 is 15 residues. Here the CDR3 reads CASSYEYRRTDTQYF. The CDR3 DNA reads TGTGCCAGCAGTTACGAGTACAGGCGCACAGATACGCAGTATTTT.

The rearrangement links TRBV6-1 to TRBJ1-5, with 9 positions matching TRBD1. Trimming took 4 bases from V and 6 from J; bases not matched to a gene: 4. In germline, CDR1 is MNHNS, CDR2 SASEGT. The CDR3 spans 14 residues. The CDR3 region has the DNA TGTGCCAGCAGTGTGGGGACAGGGAGTCAGCCCCAGCATTTT. Its protein is CASSVGTGSQPQHF.

This clone was found a few times. CDR3 sequence: CASSPGLADTGELFF. As DNA, the CDR3 is TGTGCCAGCAGCCCGGGACTAGCAGACACCGGGGAGCTGTTTTTT. V is TRBV6-6 and J is TRBJ2-2; TRBD2 matches 9 bases. Trimming at V came to 6 bases and at J to 3 bases, leaving 5 bases not matched to a gene. The CDR3 extends over 15 amino acids. CDR1 is MNHNY and CDR2 is SVGAGI in the germline V gene (reference sequence).

The chain is built from TRBV6-6 and TRBJ2-2; tentative D call: TRBD1 (6 bases). CDR1 and CDR2 from the germline V gene are MNHNY and SVGAGI (reference sequence). Trimming removed 0 bases from V and 8 bases from J, with 16 bases in between. The CDR3 runs 16 residues. The CDR3 nucleotides read TGTGCCAGCAGTTACTCGACGTCCCCCAGGGGAGGGGAGCTGTTTTTT. This sequence encodes CASSYSTSPRGGELFF.

V is TRBV5-4 and J is TRBJ2-5, with 9 bases aligning to TRBD2. CDR1 is SGHNT, CDR2 YYREEE, per germline (reference sequence). The CDR3 consists of 14 residues. Losses at the gene ends were 4 bases for V and 5 bases for J; bases not matched to a gene: 6. CDR3 in DNA: TGTGCCAGCAGCACCGCGGGGGGGCACGAGACCCAGTACTTC. It specifies CASSTAGGHETQYF.

The chain links TRBV28 to TRBJ2-5, with D perhaps TRBD1 (6 bases). This CDR3 has 13 amino acids. V was shortened by 5 bases and J by 2 bases, with 9 bases between the two germline ends. From germline, CDR1 is MDHEN and CDR2 SYDVKM. The CDR3 loop is CASSHQGQETQYF. The CDR3 bases are TGTGCCAGCAGTCACCAGGGGCAAGAGACCCAGTACTTC.

This chain's CDR3 is CASSQDSRGNTEAFF. The CDR3 bases are TGCGCCAGCAGCCAAGATTCAAGGGGGAACACTGAAGCTTTCTTT. The gene calls are TRBV4-3 and TRBJ1-1, with a tentative D call TRBD1 (5 bases). This CDR3 is 15 amino acids long. Germline CDR1 and CDR2: LGHNA and YSLEER. V lost 0 bases, J lost 1 base, and 9 bases lay in between.